This TCR beta chain was retrieved from a study of tumor and adjacent non-tumor tissue in lung cancer. This sample's RNA came from whole unsorted tissue. In this sample, this clonotype turned up many times. This CDR3 contains 15 residues. Trimming left V 5 bases short and J 2 bases short, with 16 bases between. The library came from three nested PCR rounds adapted from ARM-PCR protocols. TCRdb ran MiXCR on the multiplex PCR reads and lists one entry per CDR3 protein. The sample contains about 85,000 distinct CDR3 sequences, 61% of which appear only once. This TCR came from a man in his 70s with non-small cell lung cancer. The sequencing sample was made of lung tumor tissue. This sequence joins TRBV12-3 or TRBV12-4 and TRBJ2-7; D gene uncertain. In DNA form, the CDR3 reads TGTGCCAGCAGTCCCCTCCCAGGAACTCCCTACGAGCAGTACTTC. Translating it yields CASSPLPGTPYEQYF.